This is a list of T cell receptor beta chains from one sample in a study of shared clonotypes between healthy human individuals. The repertoire was sequenced with immunoSEQ multiplex PCR; TCRdb's copy has only in-frame clones and lacks some. The top ten hold 0.3% to 0.4% of the sample, which has some 2,500,000 clones, roughly 90% seen once. Sequences were obtained from naive CD4+ T cells from PBMCs. The receptor source for this set is a man in his late teens or twenties in good health. Some clones in this sample may be carry-over from other donors' samples. The CDR3 runs from the conserved cysteine through the conserved F or W. A D gene is named only where the DNA matches it firmly. Clone size, where shown, is once, few, many, or a class for clones that have expanded.

abundance	d_gene	v_gene	j_gene	len	CDR3aa	CDR3nt
-	TRBD1	TRBV5-4	TRBJ2-7	15	CASSLRTGVGYEQYF	TGTGCCAGCAGCTTGCGGACAGGGGTTGGCTACGAGCAGTACTTC
-	-	TRBV5-1	TRBJ2-6	17	CASSLALSGRGANVLTF	TGCGCCAGCAGCTTGGCCCTCTCGGGGCGCGGGGCCAACGTCCTGACTTTC
-	TRBD1	TRBV2	TRBJ2-7	12	CAAGGQPYEQYF	TGTGCCGCAGGGGGACAACCCTACGAGCAGTACTTC
-	TRBD2	TRBV7-2	TRBJ2-4	19	CASSLVRSGTSSAKNIQYF	TGTGCCAGCAGCTTAGTACGTAGCGGGACCTCATCTGCCAAAAACATTCAGTACTTC
-	TRBD1	TRBV4-3	TRBJ2-6	17	CASSRDRLSSGANVLTF	TGCGCCAGCAGCCGGGACAGGTTGAGCTCTGGGGCCAACGTCCTGACTTTC
-	-	TRBV5-1	TRBJ2-7	13	CASSLLRNYEQYF	TGCGCCAGCAGCTTATTGCGGAACTACGAGCAGTACTTC
-	-	TRBV11-2	TRBJ2-7	13	CASNRGGTHEQYF	TGTGCCAGCAATAGGGGGGGAACCCACGAGCAGTACTTC
once	-	TRBV5-6	TRBJ1-4	12	CASSLYGTPKDF	TGTGCCAGCAGCTTGTATGGGACTCCCAAGGATTTT
-	-	TRBV28	TRBJ2-5	12	CASSLSGLAQYF	TGTGCCAGCAGTTTGAGTGGTTTGGCCCAGTACTTC
-	-	TRBV7-9	TRBJ1-2	15	CASSLALGTYYGYTF	TGTGCCAGCAGCTTAGCTCTCGGGACCTACTATGGCTACACCTTC
-	-	TRBV28	TRBJ1-1	13	CASSLLYPDGAFF	TGTGCCAGCAGTTTACTCTATCCTGACGGAGCTTTCTTT
-	-	TRBV28	TRBJ2-2	17	CASSGPRRTVNTGELFF	TGTGCCAGCAGTGGACCAAGAAGGACAGTGAACACCGGGGAGCTGTTTTTT
-	TRBD2	TRBV30	TRBJ2-1	16	CAWSPPTSGAYNEQFF	TGTGCCTGGAGTCCCCCGACTAGCGGGGCCTACAATGAGCAGTTCTTC
-	-	TRBV7-3	TRBJ2-1	15	CASSSGTPSYNEQFF	TGTGCCAGCAGCTCCGGGACTCCCTCCTACAATGAGCAGTTCTTC
-	-	TRBV9	TRBJ2-5	13	CASSRTVVETQYF	TGTGCCAGCAGCCGGACAGTGGTAGAGACCCAGTACTTC
-	-	TRBV5-1	TRBJ2-6	15	CASRTVDSGANVLTF	TGCGCCAGCAGGACGGTGGATTCTGGGGCCAACGTCCTGACTTTC
few	-	TRBV7-2	TRBJ2-2	15	CASSLELANTGELFF	TGTGCCAGCAGCTTAGAGCTAGCAAACACCGGGGAGCTGTTTTTT
-	TRBD2	TRBV18	TRBJ2-2	17	CASSPILAGVNTGELFF	TGTGCCAGCTCACCCATTCTAGCGGGGGTCAACACCGGGGAGCTGTTTTTT
-	-	TRBV4-1	TRBJ1-2	14	CASSQEWGKHGYTF	TGCGCCAGCAGCCAAGAATGGGGGAAGCATGGCTACACCTTC
-	-	TRBV18	TRBJ2-3	14	CASSPSSVGDTQYF	TGTGCCAGCTCACCCAGCTCAGTTGGGGATACGCAGTATTTT
-	-	TRBV5-1	TRBJ2-3	16	CASSDDRHSSTDTQYF	TGCGCCAGCAGCGATGACAGACACTCTAGCACAGATACGCAGTATTTT
few	-	TRBV19	TRBJ1-5	13	CASSVRSNQPQHF	TGTGCCAGTAGTGTCAGGAGCAATCAGCCCCAGCATTTT
-	-	TRBV30	TRBJ1-6	14	CAWSVLGVGSPLHF	TGTGCCTGGAGTGTTTTGGGAGTCGGTTCACCCCTCCACTTT
-	-	TRBV27	TRBJ2-2	15	CASGTDPRHTGELFF	TGTGCCAGCGGGACGGACCCTCGCCACACCGGGGAGCTGTTTTTT
-	-	TRBV5-4	TRBJ1-1	15	CASTPAGGRDTEAFF	TGTGCCAGCACCCCAGCAGGCGGGCGTGACACTGAAGCTTTCTTT
-	-	TRBV27	TRBJ1-5	14	CASSPSDGYQPQHF	TGTGCCAGCAGTCCCTCGGACGGATATCAGCCCCAGCATTTT
-	-	TRBV6-5	TRBJ1-5	14	CASSRAGSNQPQHF	TGTGCCAGCAGCCGCGCCGGTAGCAATCAGCCCCAGCATTTT
-	-	TRBV4-2	TRBJ2-2	16	CASSLSGAANTGELFF	TGTGCCAGCAGCCTGTCCGGGGCCGCGAACACCGGGGAGCTGTTTTTT
-	TRBD1	TRBV25-1	TRBJ1-2	15	CASSKRTGAHYGYTF	TGTGCCAGCAGTAAAAGGACAGGGGCGCACTATGGCTACACCTTC
-	-	TRBV28	TRBJ1-2	14	CASVPLGENYGYTF	TGTGCCAGCGTTCCTCTGGGGGAGAACTATGGCTACACCTTC
-	-	TRBV4-2	TRBJ1-4	14	CASSQGTGREKLFF	TGTGCCAGCAGCCAAGGGACCGGGCGTGAAAAACTGTTTTTT
once	-	TRBV4-2	TRBJ2-5	14	CASSQGGAQETQYF	TGTGCCAGCAGCCAAGGAGGCGCCCAAGAGACCCAGTACTTC
-	TRBD2	TRBV7-2	TRBJ2-3	15	CASSLVAGVSDTQYF	TGTGCCAGCAGCTTAGTAGCGGGAGTCTCGGATACGCAGTATTTT
-	TRBD1	TRBV5-4	TRBJ1-2	17	CASSWMTGGRKIYGYTF	TGTGCCAGCAGCTGGATGACAGGGGGCAGGAAAATCTATGGCTACACCTTC
-	-	TRBV7-3	TRBJ2-2	14	CASSPNANTGELFF	TGTGCCAGTTCGCCTAACGCGAACACCGGGGAGCTGTTTTTT
-	-	TRBV5-4	TRBJ2-5	14	CASSLRTAQETQYF	TGTGCCAGCAGCTTAAGGACAGCTCAAGAGACCCAGTACTTC
-	TRBD2	TRBV5-1	TRBJ2-3	16	CASSPFASGVTDTQYF	TGCGCCAGCAGCCCGTTTGCTAGCGGGGTCACAGATACGCAGTATTTT
-	-	TRBV27	TRBJ1-1	10	CAHRGAGAFF	TGTGCCCACCGTGGGGCGGGCGCTTTCTTT
few	-	TRBV7-9	TRBJ1-6	14	CASSDDGYNSPLHF	TGTGCCAGCAGCGACGACGGGTATAATTCACCCCTCCACTTT